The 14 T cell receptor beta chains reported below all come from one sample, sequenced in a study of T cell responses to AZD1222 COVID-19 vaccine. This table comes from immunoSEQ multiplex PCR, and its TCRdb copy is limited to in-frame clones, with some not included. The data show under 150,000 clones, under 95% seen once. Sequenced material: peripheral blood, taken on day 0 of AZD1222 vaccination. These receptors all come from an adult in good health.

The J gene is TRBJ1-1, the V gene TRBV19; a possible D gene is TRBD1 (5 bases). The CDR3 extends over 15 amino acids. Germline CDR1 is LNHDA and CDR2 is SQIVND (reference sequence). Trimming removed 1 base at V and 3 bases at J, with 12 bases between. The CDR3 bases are TGTGCCAGTAGTATAGCAGGCAGGGCGGACACTGAAGCTTTCTTT. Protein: CASSIAGRADTEAFF.

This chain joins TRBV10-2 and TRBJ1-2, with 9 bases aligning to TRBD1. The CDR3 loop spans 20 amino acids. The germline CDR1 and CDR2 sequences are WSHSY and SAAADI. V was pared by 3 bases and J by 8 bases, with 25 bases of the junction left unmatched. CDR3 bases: TGCGCCAGCAGTGAAGGTGCAGGGGGAAGGGGCGGGACAGGGACGGAAGGCTACACCTTC. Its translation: CASSEGAGGRGGTGTEGYTF.

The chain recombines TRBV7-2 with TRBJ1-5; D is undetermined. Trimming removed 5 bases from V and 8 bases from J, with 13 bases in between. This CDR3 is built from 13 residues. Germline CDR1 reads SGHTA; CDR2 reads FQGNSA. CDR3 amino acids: CASSTSGSEPQHF. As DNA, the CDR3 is TGTGCCAGCAGCACCTCGGGGAGCGAGCCCCAGCATTTT.

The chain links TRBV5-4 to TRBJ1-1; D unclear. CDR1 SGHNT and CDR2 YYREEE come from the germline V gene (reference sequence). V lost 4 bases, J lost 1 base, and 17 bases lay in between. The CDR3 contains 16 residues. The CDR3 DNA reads TGTGCCAGCAGCCCGGCGGCCCCACCTTCGAACACTGAAGCTTTCTTT. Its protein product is CASSPAAPPSNTEAFF.

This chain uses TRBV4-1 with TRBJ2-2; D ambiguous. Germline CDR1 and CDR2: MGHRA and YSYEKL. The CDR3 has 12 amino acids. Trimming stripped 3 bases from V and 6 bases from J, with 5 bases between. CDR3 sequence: CASSHYAGELFF. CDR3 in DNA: TGCGCCAGCAGCCATTATGCCGGGGAGCTGTTTTTT.

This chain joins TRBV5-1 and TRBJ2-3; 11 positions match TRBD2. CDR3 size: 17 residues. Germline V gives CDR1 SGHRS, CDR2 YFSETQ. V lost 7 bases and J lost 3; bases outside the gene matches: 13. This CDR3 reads CASSYDLSGGATDTQYF. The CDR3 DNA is TGCGCCAGCTCTTACGACCTTAGCGGGGGGGCAACAGATACGCAGTATTTT. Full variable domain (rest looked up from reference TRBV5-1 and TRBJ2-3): KAGVTQTPRYLIKTRGQQVTLSCSPISGHRSVSWYQQTPGQGLQFLFEYFSETQRNKGNFPGRFSGRQFSNSRSEMNVSTLELGDSALYLCASSYDLSGGATDTQYFGPGTRLTVL.

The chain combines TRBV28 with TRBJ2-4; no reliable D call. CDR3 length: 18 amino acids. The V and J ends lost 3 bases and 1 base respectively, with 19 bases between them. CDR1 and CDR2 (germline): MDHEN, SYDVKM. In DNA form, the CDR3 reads TGTGCCAGCAGTTTCGGTTTCTCGGGTACCGGGGCCAAAAACATTCAGTACTTC. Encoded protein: CASSFGFSGTGAKNIQYF.

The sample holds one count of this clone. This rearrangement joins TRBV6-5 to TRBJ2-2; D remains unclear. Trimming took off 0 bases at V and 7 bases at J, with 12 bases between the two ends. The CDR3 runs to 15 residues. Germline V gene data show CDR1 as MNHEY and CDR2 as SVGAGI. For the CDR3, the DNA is TGTGCCAGCAGTTACTCGTTTTCGAAGGACGGGGAGCTGTTTTTT. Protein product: CASSYSFSKDGELFF.

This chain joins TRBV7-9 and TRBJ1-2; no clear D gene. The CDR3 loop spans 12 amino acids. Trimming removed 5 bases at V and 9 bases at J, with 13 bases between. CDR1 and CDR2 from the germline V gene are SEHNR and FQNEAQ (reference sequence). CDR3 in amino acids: CASSPHGERYTF. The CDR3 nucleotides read TGTGCCAGCAGCCCACACGGGGAACGCTACACCTTC.

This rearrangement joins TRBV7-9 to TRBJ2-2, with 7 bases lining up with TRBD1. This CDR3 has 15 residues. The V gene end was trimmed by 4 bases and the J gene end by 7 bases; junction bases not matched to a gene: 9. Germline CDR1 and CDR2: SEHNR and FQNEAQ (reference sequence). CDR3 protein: CASSSPDRADGELFF. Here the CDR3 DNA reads TGTGCCAGCAGCTCGCCAGACAGGGCAGACGGGGAGCTGTTTTTT.

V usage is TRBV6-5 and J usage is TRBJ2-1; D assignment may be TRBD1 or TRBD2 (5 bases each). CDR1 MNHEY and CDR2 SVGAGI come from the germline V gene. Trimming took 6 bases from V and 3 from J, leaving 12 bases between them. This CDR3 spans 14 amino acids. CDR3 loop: CASSPGTLYNEQFF. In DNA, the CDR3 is TGTGCCAGCAGCCCCGGGACCCTCTACAATGAGCAGTTCTTC.

DNA of the CDR3: TGCGCCAGCCGCCAACGCACAGATACGCAGTATTTT. Its translation is CASRQRTDTQYF. The chain combines TRBV5-1 with TRBJ2-3; D is ambiguous. The germline CDR1 and CDR2 sequences are SGHRS and YFSETQ. The CDR3 is 12 amino acids. Trimming shortened V by 7 bases and J by 1 base, and 7 bases separated the two germline ends.

The CDR3 here is CASKGRQAPYSPLHF. The CDR3 DNA is TGTGCCAGCAAAGGACGACAGGCGCCCTATTCACCCCTCCACTTT. The V gene is TRBV7-8, the J gene TRBJ1-6, with D possibly being TRBD1 (6 bases). Germline loops: CDR1 SGHVS, CDR2 FQNEAQ. The CDR3 extends over 15 amino acids. The germline V and J ends were trimmed by 7 bases and 8 bases, with 18 bases remaining between them.

The CDR3, as DNA: TGCGCCAGCAGCTTTGGGGGACAGAGTAATTCACCCCTCCACTTT. Encoded protein: CASSFGGQSNSPLHF. This chain uses TRBV5-1 with TRBJ1-6, with 7 bases that match TRBD1. Unmatched junction bases numbered 5, after V lost 2 bases and J lost 6 bases. This CDR3 spans 15 amino acids. The germline CDR1 and CDR2 sequences are SGHRS and YFSETQ.